The sequence of this T cell receptor beta chain was determined in a study of CD4+ T cells in melanoma. This clone was seen once. J was trimmed by 7 bases and V by 4 bases; bases with no gene match: 10. The CDR3 spans 16 residues. CDR1 and CDR2 from the germline V gene are MNHEY and SMNVEV (reference sequence). Generated by immunoSEQ multiplex PCR, the TCRdb table keeps only in-frame clones and is missing some. This sample has 52,000 or so clones; about 72% occur once, and the top ten carry roughly 4.8%. This sequence was found in a human donor with melanoma. Sequencing input: tumor tissue. The chain couples TRBV27 to TRBJ1-4; 9 bases are a match to TRBD1. CDR3 DNA: TGTGCCAGCAGTTCTGCGCCGGGACAGGGCATTGAAAAACTGTTTTTT. Translation: CASSSAPGQGIEKLFF.